A single sample is the source of the 3 T cell receptor beta chains below, sequenced in a study of early T cells in non-severe SARS-CoV-2 infection. Using its own MiXCR run on the 5' RACE reads, TCRdb lists one record per CDR3 protein. The sample lists over 55,000 distinct CDR3 sequences, under 15% occurring once. The specimen was whole blood. The receptors stem from an adult who was a healthcare worker with PCR-confirmed SARS-CoV-2 infection or an uninfected control (not recorded which).

In the case of this clonotype: Just one base apart from a much larger clone, this may be a read error. The chain uses TRBV20-1 and TRBJ1-3; 7 bases map to TRBD1. V shed 6 bases, J shed 9 bases, and the junction held 8 bases outside the gene matches. The CDR3 is 12 residues long. Germline-derived CDR1 and CDR2 are DFQATT and SNEGSKA (reference sequence). CDR3 loop: CSARDRETTIYF. The DNA of the CDR3 is TGCAGTGCCCGAGACAGGGAAACCACCATATATTTT.

The gene calls are TRBV10-1 and TRBJ2-3; 11 bases fit TRBD1. Germline-derived CDR1 and CDR2 are WNHNN and SYGVQD (reference sequence). With 6 bases clipped from V and 5 bases from J, the junction kept 7 bases outside the gene matches. There are 15 residues in the CDR3. The CDR3 sequence is CASSSPGTGGDTQYF. CDR3 coding DNA: TGCGCCAGCAGCTCCCCGGGGACAGGGGGAGATACGCAGTATTTT.

This clonotype was observed many times. This chain joins TRBV7-9 and TRBJ2-1; D is unresolved. The germline CDR1 and CDR2 sequences are SEHNR and FQNEAQ (reference sequence). V lost 3 bases and J lost 5, with 8 bases in between. This CDR3 has 13 amino acids. CDR3 in amino acids: CASSFSRHNEQFF. Written as DNA, the CDR3 is TGTGCCAGCAGCTTTAGCCGCCACAATGAGCAGTTCTTC.